This record covers a single T cell receptor beta chain. Antigen: not known. This sample stems from a study of beta chain features in type 1 diabetes. Overall study: Age and gender were similar between patients and healthy donors, as were cell yields.

V gave up 4 bases and J gave up 3 bases, with 5 bases separating them. CDR1 SGHRS and CDR2 YFSETQ come from the germline V gene. The CDR3 is 11 residues long. Study-wide points: Reads derived from cDNA could over-represent cells showing high TCR expression. Healthy donors had naive, central memory and Treg TCRB repertoires that appeared less similar than those seen among patients.

Reverse transcribing all isolated RNA meant expressed TCRB transcripts were sequenced. Profiled with immunoSEQ multiplex PCR; TCRdb holds only in-frame clones, not every one. The sample includes some 270,000 clones, less than 15% of them seen just once. Via the markers CD45RO/CCR7/CD25/CD127/CD95/CD27, stem cell-like memory, regulatory, central memory and naive CD4+ cells were sorted. The sample taken for sequencing was naive CD4+ T cells from blood. The TCR was taken from a woman aged 35 to 49 in good health. This chain uses TRBV5-1 with TRBJ2-7; D gene unclear. The CDR3 region has the DNA TGCGCCAGCAGCACTGACTACGAGCAGTACTTC. Its translation: CASSTDYEQYF.